This entry lists 6 T cell receptor beta chains sequenced from one sample in a study of OX40 agonist ivuxolimab in advanced cancers. The method was immunoSEQ multiplex PCR; TCRdb's version includes in-frame clones alone and lacks a portion of them. Of more than 75,000 clones in the sample, about 86% are singletons; the top ten hold about 1%. This material consisted of CD4+ or CD8+ T cells sorted from blood, taken in a trial of the OX40 agonist ivuxolimab. Receptors were obtained from an adult with an advanced solid tumor such as melanoma, head and neck, liver or kidney cancer.

This chain connects TRBV11-2 to TRBJ1-6; TRBD1 matches at 7 bases. The V segment lost 4 bases and the J segment 10 bases; nucleotides outside the gene matches: 7. This CDR3 is built from 14 residues. Looked up from germline, CDR1 is SGHAT and CDR2 is FQNNGV. CDR3: CASSSNRDRSPLHF. DNA for the CDR3: TGTGCCAGCAGCTCCAATCGGGACAGATCACCCCTCCACTTT.

This clone has a single count. This sequence joins TRBV6-7 and TRBJ1-1, with D tentatively TRBD1 (5 bases). TRBV6-7 is placed among ORFs of uncertain function. The CDR3 is 13 amino acids. The germline V and J ends were trimmed by 4 bases and 3 bases, with 9 bases remaining between them. CDR3 sequence reads: CASSCFRDTEAFF. The CDR3 coding sequence is TGTGCCAGCAGTTGCTTCAGGGACACTGAAGCTTTCTTT.

This rearrangement joins TRBV10-3 to TRBJ2-3; D may be TRBD2 (6 bases). Germline CDR1 is ENHRY and CDR2 is SYGVKD. V lost 6 bases, J lost 0 bases, and 10 bases lay in between. The CDR3 spans 14 residues. The CDR3 coding sequence is TGTGCCATCAGATCTAGCGCTAGCACAGATACGCAGTATTTT. It specifies CAIRSSASTDTQYF.

This sequence joins TRBV5-1 and TRBJ1-4; D may be TRBD1 (5 bases). CDR3 length: 13 amino acids. CDR1 and CDR2 (germline): SGHRS, YFSETQ. V shed 5 bases and J shed 10 bases, with 15 bases lying between them. CDR3 region: CASSPDQGGKLFF. Written as DNA, the CDR3 is TGCGCCAGCAGTCCCGACCAGGGCGGAAAACTGTTTTTT.

The chain joins TRBV5-1 to TRBJ2-2, with 13 bases aligning to TRBD2. Germline lookup yields CDR1 SGHRS and CDR2 YFSETQ. Losses at the gene ends were 7 bases for V and 0 bases for J; bases not matched to a gene: 6. The CDR3 sequence is 17 residues long. The CDR3 is CASSGLAGAPNTGELFF. DNA for the CDR3: TGCGCCAGCTCAGGACTAGCGGGGGCCCCGAACACCGGGGAGCTGTTTTTT.

The chain employs TRBV25-1 and TRBJ2-3, with D uncertain. CDR1 and CDR2 from the germline V gene are MGHDK and SYGVNS. The CDR3 is 15 amino acids. Trimming took off 4 bases at V and 0 bases at J, with 11 bases between the two ends. The CDR3 protein is CASSGFPTSTDTQYF. The CDR3 DNA is TGTGCCAGCAGTGGGTTCCCGACTAGCACAGATACGCAGTATTTT.